This entry is about one T cell receptor (beta chain). The entry originates in a study of blood T cell repertoires in COVID-19. At the level of the study: T cells, B-cell-depleted T cells, or PBMCs provided the cDNA or gDNA that served as material.

The germline V gene encodes CDR1 SGHRS and CDR2 YFSETQ. The V end lost 1 base, the J end lost 2 bases, and 10 bases lay between the germline ends. The length of the CDR3 is 14 residues. Profiled with immunoSEQ multiplex PCR; TCRdb holds only in-frame clones, not every one. The sample carries approximately 100,000 clones, roughly 92% recorded once. Sequencing was carried out using peripheral blood. The chain is built from TRBV5-1 and TRBJ2-7; no reliable D call. The TCR comes from a man in his sixties with acute or convalescent COVID-19. The CDR3 DNA follows: TGCGCCAGCAGCTTGACTATAACCACCTACGAGCAGTACTTC. Translation gives CASSLTITTYEQYF.